Shown below are 5 T cell receptor beta chains from a single sample sequenced in a study of radiotherapy plus CTLA-4 blockade in lung cancer. The method was immunoSEQ multiplex PCR; TCRdb's version includes in-frame clones alone and lacks a portion of them. The sample holds 50,000 to 65,000 clones, 70% to 80% seen once. This sample comprised peripheral blood, obtained from a patient treated with radiotherapy plus ipilimumab. The receptors were sampled from a human donor with non-small cell lung cancer who had a complete response to radiotherapy plus ipilimumab.

The chain uses TRBV13 and TRBJ1-3; D is ambiguous. From germline, CDR1 is PRHDT and CDR2 FYEKMQ (reference sequence). Trimming cost V 3 bases and J 1 base, with 10 bases left between them. There are 15 residues in the CDR3. CDR3 protein: CASSFDGISGNTIYF. CDR3 DNA: TGTGCCAGCAGCTTTGACGGGATATCTGGAAACACCATATATTTT. Together with reference TRBV13 and TRBJ1-3, the CDR3 gives the full variable domain: AAGVIQSPRHLIKEKRETATLKCYPIPRHDTVYWYQQGPGQDPQFLISFYEKMQSDKGSIPDRFSAQQFSDYHSELNMSSLELGDSALYFCASSFDGISGNTIYFGEGSWLTVV.

The J gene is TRBJ1-5, the V gene TRBV19; TRBD1 might be the D (5 bases). The V gene's germline CDR1 is LNHDA and CDR2 SQIVND (reference sequence). CDR3 length: 15 amino acids. V was cut by 7 bases and J by 1 base, with 14 bases left in between. In DNA, the CDR3 is TGTGCCAGTACCCGAAACCAGGGAAGCAATCAGCCCCAGCATTTT. It translates to CASTRNQGSNQPQHF.

The rearrangement uses TRBV5-1 and TRBJ1-2, with D possibly matching TRBD1 (6 bases). The V and J ends lost 2 bases and 8 bases respectively, with 28 bases between them. This CDR3 region has 18 residues. Germline CDR1 reads SGHRS; CDR2 reads YFSETQ. The CDR3 is CASSLIVAQGGAAGGYTF. CDR3 coding DNA: TGCGCCAGCAGCTTAATCGTGGCACAGGGTGGAGCGGCAGGCGGCTACACCTTC.

The chain uses TRBV6-1 and TRBJ1-2; TRBD1 aligns across 7 bases. The CDR3 spans 12 residues. With 7 bases clipped from V and 5 bases from J, the junction kept 4 bases outside the gene matches. Looked up from germline, CDR1 is MNHNS and CDR2 is SASEGT. The CDR3 protein is CASIPGQYGYTF. CDR3 bases: TGTGCCAGCATACCGGGACAGTATGGCTACACCTTC.

V gene TRBV5-1 combines with J gene TRBJ2-3, with D possibly being TRBD2 (6 bases). Germline CDR1 SGHRS, CDR2 YFSETQ. V lost 2 bases and J 6 bases, leaving 13 bases between the germline ends. CDR3 length: 14 amino acids. The CDR3 bases are TGCGCCAGCAGCTTCAGCGGGCCGGGGGATACGCAGTATTTT. It encodes CASSFSGPGDTQYF.